Below are 17 T cell receptor beta chains sequenced from a single sample in a study of beta chain features in type 1 diabetes. Regarding the study as a whole: All four CD4+ subsets from Type 1 diabetes patients carried moderately but significantly shorter TCRB CDR3s.

The sequenced template was cDNA made from the entire isolated RNA. The assay was immunoSEQ multiplex PCR, and TCRdb's table has in-frame clones only and misses some. The table has 28,000 or so clones, roughly two thirds seen once. No antigen has been identified for these receptors. Sequenced material: Tregs from blood. The source of these receptors is a woman aged 25 to 39 with type 1 diabetes.

This clone was seen a single time. This chain links TRBV16 with TRBJ1-6; no reliable D call. CDR1 is KGHSY, CDR2 FQNENV, per germline. The V end was cut by 1 base, the J end by 9 bases, with 4 bases between. The CDR3 consists of 12 residues. The CDR3 protein is CASSQLRSPLHF. CDR3 DNA sequence: TGTGCCAGCAGCCAATTGCGTTCACCCCTCCACTTT.

V and J are TRBV18 and TRBJ2-7, with TRBD1 matching 8 bases. Looked up from germline, CDR1 is KGHSH and CDR2 is LQKENI. CDR3 length equals 16 residues. The V segment lost 0 bases and the J segment 7 bases; nucleotides outside the gene matches: 11. This CDR3 reads CASSPPTGQGLREQYF. The DNA of the CDR3 is TGTGCCAGCTCACCACCAACCGGACAGGGATTGAGGGAGCAGTACTTC.

The V and J genes are TRBV9 and TRBJ2-3; maybe TRBD2 (5 bases). The V end was cut by 4 bases, the J end by 2 bases, with 11 bases between. The CDR3 runs to 14 residues. Germline lookup yields CDR1 SGDLS and CDR2 YYNGEE. CDR3 in DNA: TGTGCCAGCAGCCGCGGGTCCCACACAGATACGCAGTATTTT. Encoded protein: CASSRGSHTDTQYF.

This clone was counted a few times. The rearrangement joins TRBV10-3 to TRBJ2-5; TRBD1 agrees at 7 bases. There are 13 residues in the CDR3. Germline assignment: CDR1 ENHRY and CDR2 SYGVKD. V gave up 4 bases and J gave up 3 bases; unmatched junction bases: 2. CDR3 DNA sequence: TGTGCCATCAGTGGTGGGACAGAAGAGACCCAGTACTTC. It translates to CAISGGTEETQYF.

This chain uses TRBV13 with TRBJ2-1, with 10 bases that match TRBD2. The CDR3 contains 19 residues. Germline CDR1 and CDR2: PRHDT and FYEKMQ (reference sequence). V lost 4 bases, J lost 1 base, and 13 bases stayed unmatched. The CDR3 region is CASSSGGAGGPVSYNEQFF. CDR3 bases: TGTGCCAGCAGCTCCGGCGGAGCGGGAGGGCCAGTATCCTACAATGAGCAGTTCTTC. The full variable domain, rest sourced from reference TRBV13 and TRBJ2-1, is AAGVIQSPRHLIKEKRETATLKCYPIPRHDTVYWYQQGPGQDPQFLISFYEKMQSDKGSIPDRFSAQQFSDYHSELNMSSLELGDSALYFCASSSGGAGGPVSYNEQFFGPGTRLTVL.

This chain uses TRBV28 with TRBJ1-1; tentative D call: TRBD1 (6 bases). V was trimmed by 5 bases and J by 6 bases, leaving 19 bases between them. There are 15 residues in the CDR3. The germline V gene encodes CDR1 MDHEN and CDR2 SYDVKM. CDR3 DNA: TGTGCCAGCAGTCACCTACGGACAGTTGTCCCTGAAGCTTTCTTT. This translates into CASSHLRTVVPEAFF.

The J gene is TRBJ1-2, the V gene TRBV11-2; TRBD1 agrees at 8 bases. The germline gives CDR1 SGHAT, CDR2 FQNNGV. The CDR3 has 14 residues. The junction had 5 bases not matched to a gene; V was cut back by 3 bases and J by 5 bases. The CDR3 DNA follows: TGTGCCAGCAGCTTCGACAGGGGCAATTATGGCTACACCTTC. Translation gives CASSFDRGNYGYTF.

The chain links TRBV19 to TRBJ2-2, with 12 bases fitting TRBD2. The germline CDR1 and CDR2 sequences are LNHDA and SQIVND (reference sequence). The CDR3 length is 16 residues. Trimming took 5 bases from V and 4 from J; bases not matched to a gene: 5. CDR3 protein: CASSPQTSGSTGELFF. The CDR3 bases are TGTGCCAGTAGTCCCCAGACTAGCGGGAGCACCGGGGAGCTGTTTTTT.

This clone was found a few times. The chain couples TRBV5-1 to TRBJ2-1; 9 nucleotides agree with TRBD2. Trimming cost V 6 bases and J 3 bases; bases outside gene matches: 1. Germline CDR1 is SGHRS and CDR2 is YFSETQ. This CDR3 is built from 13 residues. DNA of the CDR3: TGCGCCAGCATGACTAGCGGCTACAATGAGCAGTTCTTC. Translating it yields CASMTSGYNEQFF.

CDR3 residues: CASSPYQGQYF. CDR3 coding DNA: TGTGCCAGCAGCCCGTACCAGGGGCAGTACTTC. This chain joins TRBV7-8 and TRBJ2-5; the D gene is possibly TRBD1 (6 bases). V dropped 5 bases and J dropped 11 bases, with 12 bases sitting between them. This CDR3 has 11 amino acids. The V gene's germline CDR1 is SGHVS and CDR2 FQNEAQ.

This clone has more than one count but fewer than ten. This sequence joins TRBV6-1 and TRBJ2-7; 7 bases map to TRBD2. Germline CDR1 is MNHNS and CDR2 is SASEGT. The ends lost 4 bases at V and 0 bases at J; junction bases unmatched: 6. The CDR3 covers 15 residues. The CDR3 sequence: CASSGLAGVSYEQYF. Written as DNA, the CDR3 is TGTGCCAGCAGTGGATTAGCGGGCGTCTCCTACGAGCAGTACTTC.

The chain carries TRBV10-2 and TRBJ1-1, with D uncertain. The CDR3 sequence is 14 residues long. The V gene lost 6 bases and the J gene lost 1 base, with 12 bases spanning the gap. Germline CDR1 is WSHSY and CDR2 is SAAADI. In nucleotides, the CDR3 is TGCGCCAGCAGGAAACAGAGTTCGAACACTGAAGCTTTCTTT. Its protein is CASRKQSSNTEAFF.

The chain joins TRBV5-1 to TRBJ2-7; 10 nucleotides match TRBD2. Germline CDR1 is SGHRS and CDR2 is YFSETQ. V shed 2 bases and J 1 base; nucleotides not matched to a gene: 12. The CDR3 is made up of 18 amino acids. CDR3 bases: TGCGCCAGCAGCTTCCACCCTCTAGCGGGAGATTTGTCCTACGAGCAGTACTTC. Translating it yields CASSFHPLAGDLSYEQYF.

The chain joins TRBV14 to TRBJ1-1; perhaps TRBD1 as D (6 bases). Germline CDR1 SGHDN, CDR2 FVKESK. Trimming cost V 1 base and J 5 bases, with 14 bases left between them. The CDR3 extends over 15 amino acids. For the CDR3, the DNA is TGTGCCAGCAGCCAAGTATTGGGAGACAGGACTGAAGCTTTCTTT. Its translation is CASSQVLGDRTEAFF.

This chain connects TRBV27 to TRBJ2-7, with D unresolved. This CDR3 contains 11 residues. Trimming left V 5 bases short and J 1 base short, with 3 bases between. The germline CDR1 and CDR2 sequences are MNHEY and SMNVEV (reference sequence). CDR3 bases: TGTGCCAGCAGTCTTTCCTACGAGCAGTACTTC. It specifies CASSLSYEQYF.

The chain couples TRBV30 to TRBJ2-3; 11 bases line up with TRBD2. The V segment lost 3 bases and the J segment 4 bases; nucleotides outside the gene matches: 6. This CDR3 region has 15 residues. The germline gives CDR1 GTSNPN, CDR2 SVGIG (reference sequence). CDR3: CAWSETLAGADTQYF. The CDR3 DNA follows: TGTGCCTGGAGCGAAACACTAGCGGGAGCAGATACGCAGTATTTT.

By share of the sample, this clone is medium-sized (0.01 to 0.1%). This chain uses TRBV6-5 with TRBJ2-7, with D tentatively TRBD1 (5 bases). V dropped 1 base and J dropped 5 bases, with 15 bases sitting between them. This CDR3 has 15 amino acids. The germline gives CDR1 MNHEY, CDR2 SVGAGI. The CDR3 spells CASSYFGQAGNEQYF. The CDR3 region has the DNA TGTGCCAGCAGTTACTTCGGGCAGGCAGGGAACGAGCAGTACTTC.